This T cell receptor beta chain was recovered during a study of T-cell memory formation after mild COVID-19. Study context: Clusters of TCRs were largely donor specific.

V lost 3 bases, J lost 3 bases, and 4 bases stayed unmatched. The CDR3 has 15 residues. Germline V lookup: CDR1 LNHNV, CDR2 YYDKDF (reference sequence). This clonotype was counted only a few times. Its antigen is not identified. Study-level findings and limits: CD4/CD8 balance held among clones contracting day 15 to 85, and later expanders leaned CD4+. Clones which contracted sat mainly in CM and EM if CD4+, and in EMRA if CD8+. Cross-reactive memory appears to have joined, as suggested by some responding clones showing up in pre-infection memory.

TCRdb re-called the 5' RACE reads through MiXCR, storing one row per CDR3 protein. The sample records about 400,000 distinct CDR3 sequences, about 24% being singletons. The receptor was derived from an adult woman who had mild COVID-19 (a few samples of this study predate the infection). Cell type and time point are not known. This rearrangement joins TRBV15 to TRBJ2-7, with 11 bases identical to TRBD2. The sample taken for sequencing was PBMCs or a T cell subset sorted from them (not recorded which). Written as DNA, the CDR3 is TGTGCCACCAGCAGCGCGACTAGCGGGAACTACGAGCAGTACTTC. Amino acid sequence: CATSSATSGNYEQYF.